This record concerns one T cell receptor (beta chain) sequence. The table lists this clonotype with a few counts. Its binding antigen is unknown. One base away there is no much larger clone; base qualities are not given. The treatment or condition tag for this specimen amounts to: live attenuated yellow fever vaccine strain. At each blood-draw timepoint, two biological replicates of bulk PBMCs were obtained. PBMCs were isolated from peripheral blood using a standard Ficoll-Paque protocol. RNA was extracted with TriZol from bulk PBMCs, CD4 and CD8 fractions, and dextramer-positive and dextramer-negative fractions. This sample is drawn from a study of T cells after yellow fever vaccination (dated by TCRdb to the late 2010s). Looking at the study overall: The SMART-Seq v4 Ultra Low Input RNA kit was used to prepare libraries from fractions with low cell numbers. To track T-cell clones before and after primary and booster YFV17D yellow fever vaccination, bulk TCR alpha and beta repertoires were sequenced longitudinally. Two healthy male donors, one aged 18 to 30 and one aged 30 to 40 years, made up the cohort. Blood was drawn at multiple timepoints before and after primary and secondary immunization, with bulk PBMC replicates and cell subsets isolated. Study-level results and caveats: Most clones expanded after primary vaccination (approximately 97% of CD4 and roughly 91% of CD8) were re-detected after the booster, suggesting that broad memory maintenance occurred. Because the study included only two donors, the extent to which the findings can be generalized is limited. FACS-sorted repertoires could contain abundant contaminating clonotypes from the bulk population, so computational filtering was required. A small share of clonotypes occurred in both CD4 and CD8 compartments, likely arising from convergent recombination. The secondary T-cell response was weaker than the primary response but faster, peaking on day 5 instead of day 15.

TCR cDNA was synthesized by 5'RACE template switching, through which a universal primer site and unique molecular identifiers were introduced. cDNA synthesis was primed from both the TCR alpha and TCR beta constant segments. Library amplification involved two PCR steps, and the second step added sample barcodes and sequencing adapters. Libraries were sequenced on Illumina HiSeq 2500 (2x100 bp) or NovaSeq (2x150 bp). The authors' pipeline ran thus. MIGEC was used to demultiplex reads and collapse the reads into UMI consensus sequences, and MiXCR was used for V(D)J alignment. Using edgeR on replicate PBMC samples, clonotypes were called vaccine-responding if FDR was below 0.01 and the log2 fold change was above 5 up to day 15. Each bulk clonotype was labeled CD4 or CD8 based on which sequenced repertoire, CD4 or CD8, contained the clonotype at higher abundance. TCRdb trimmed public reads at Q25 via fastp, called clones via MiXCR and kept in-frame beta chains. When rows share a CDR3 protein, they turn into one entry using the most common DNA and genes. These V and J calls rely on TCRdb rather than the paper's analysis. Here the sample has 450,000 to 650,000 distinct CDR3 sequences; roughly 22% occur a single time. About a sixth of the sample goes to the ten largest clones.

The source of this sequence is a man aged 18 to 30 who received the YFV17D yellow fever vaccine. Sample: PBMCs, taken less than 25 days after the first yellow fever vaccination.

CDR3 reads: CASSMIAGGPETQYF. In nucleotide form, the sequence is TGCGCCAGCAGCATGATAGCGGGGGGGCCGGAGACCCAGTACTTC. The chain is encoded by TRBV5-1 joined to TRBJ2-5, and 11 junctional nucleotides match TRBD2. In the germline V gene, CDR1 corresponds to SGHRS and CDR2 to YFSETQ. Trimming leaves V shorter by 4 bases and J shorter by 5 bases, with the junction holding 7 bases beyond the gene matches. The CDR3 has 15 amino acids, counting the end cysteine and phenylalanine. Just CDR3 DNA is preserved here, 45 bases in frame from base 1.